This TCR beta chain was captured by sequencing in a study of persistence of HIV-infected CD4 T cells. Study overall: Blood samples, up to 180 mL, came from multiple time points, except two leukapheresis donors sampled once. Study-level points and caveats: Antigen-responding cells were enriched for degenerate expanded CDR3beta sequences. TCR oligoclonality correlated with proviral oligoclonality in the same sorted populations.

The CDR3 extends over 14 amino acids. Germline values: CDR1 SGHNT, CDR2 YYREEE (reference sequence). The V end lost 4 bases, the J end lost 0 bases, and 10 bases lay between the germline ends. As to this clone: Its cognate antigen is unknown.

Sequencing used immunoSEQ version 4 in survey mode. Genomic DNA was diluted to 10 ng/uL, up to 1 ug per sample. Clones were sequenced by immunoSEQ multiplex PCR, and TCRdb holds only the in-frame ones, with some missing. The sample includes 25,000 to 35,000 clones, roughly 80% of them seen just once. Stimulation used around 10 ug/mL lysate from CMV-infected fibroblasts. CD40L-negative CD69-negative CD45RO-high memory CD4+ T cells were sorted as populations depleted of antigen-responding cells. The sample was CD4+ T cells sorted from PBMCs after approximately 19-hour stimulation, taken from a patient who received antiretroviral therapy. This receptor was identified in an adult man with HIV who was CMV-seropositive. This sequence joins TRBV5-4 and TRBJ1-2, with D possibly being TRBD1 (5 bases). The CDR3 region has the DNA TGTGCCAGCAGCATCGTAGGGGCTAACTATGGCTACACCTTC. It encodes CASSIVGANYGYTF.